This record covers a single TCR beta chain. Its target is not known. V lost 4 bases to trimming and J lost 0 bases; unmatched junction nucleotides: 11. The CDR3 length is 18 residues. Per the germline V gene, CDR1 is SGHDT and CDR2 is YYEEEE. The data are from a study of T-cell reconstitution after alpha-beta-depleted transplantation in children. This sample's TCRbeta library carried unique molecular identifier barcodes. TCRdb reprocessed the PCR reads with MiXCR, giving one entry per CDR3 protein. In the table there are hundreds of thousands of distinct CDR3 sequences, roughly 15% of which are singletons. General observations from the study: Recipient T cells and thymic progenitors that survived were the source of the high TCRbeta diversity seen at day 60 in some patients. There were reportedly several hundred expanded graft clones from which alpha-beta T cells came about two months after transplant. When one year had passed after transplant, most T-cell counts and diversity came from newly produced T cells.

The sample consisted of PBMCs, mostly from graft donor cells, taken 360 days after TCRalphabeta/CD19-depleted stem cell transplant. The chain carries TRBV5-6 and TRBJ2-3; 10 bases fit TRBD2. This sequence originates from a male patient between 2 and 15 years old who had a stem cell transplant for acute lymphoblastic leukemia, so the T cells may come from the graft donor. The CDR3 DNA is TGTGCCAGCAGCCTCGAGCGGGGGGGAAGGAGGAGCACAGATACGCAGTATTTT. This sequence encodes CASSLERGGRRSTDTQYF.